Listed here are 15 T cell receptor beta chains from one sample, sequenced in a study of shared clonotypes between healthy human individuals. Measured with immunoSEQ multiplex PCR; TCRdb has only the in-frame clones, and not every one. Of some 2,000,000 clones listed, under 97% are singletons. The sequenced sample consisted of naive CD4+ T cells sorted from blood. Described subset: CD45RA+ positively selected. Every receptor here comes from a man younger than 30 in good health.

A note on this clone: A read error may produce the germline difference seen at one junction end. The J gene is TRBJ2-5, the V gene TRBV7-9; 10 bases are a match to TRBD2. The CDR3 runs 15 residues. Germline V gene sequence: CDR1 SEHNR, CDR2 FQNEAQ (reference sequence). The CDR3 bases are TGTGCCAGCAGCCTAGCGGGGGCGTTACAAGAGACCCAGTACTTC. This gives the protein CASSLAGALQETQYF.

This chain joins TRBV2 and TRBJ2-7; 10 nucleotides line up with TRBD2. V lost 2 bases to trimming and J lost 7 bases; unmatched junction nucleotides: 5. The CDR3 loop spans 14 amino acids. CDR1 SNHLY and CDR2 FYNNEI come from the germline V gene. As DNA, the CDR3 is TGTGCCAGCAGTGAACTAGCGGGAGCTGGGGAGCAGTACTTC. Protein: CASSELAGAGEQYF.

This sequence joins TRBV6-5 and TRBJ1-2; no definite D call. V was clipped by 8 bases and J by 5 bases, with 12 bases between them. Germline loops: CDR1 MNHEY, CDR2 SVGAGI. The CDR3 is 12 amino acids. The chain's CDR3 is CASGQTGYGYTF. Written as DNA, the CDR3 is TGTGCCAGCGGCCAGACGGGATATGGCTACACCTTC.

The genes are TRBV7-2 and TRBJ1-5, with TRBD1 as a possible D gene (6 bases). Trimming removed 2 bases from V and 3 bases from J, with 11 bases in between. Germline V gene sequence: CDR1 SGHTA, CDR2 FQGNSA. CDR3 length: 15 residues. CDR3: CASSLYGQNNQPQHF. CDR3 in DNA: TGTGCCAGCAGCTTATACGGACAGAACAATCAGCCCCAGCATTTT.

This clone was observed a single time. This chain joins TRBV6-1 and TRBJ1-6; tentative D call: TRBD1 (5 bases). Germline lookup yields CDR1 MNHNS and CDR2 SASEGT. The V and J ends lost 3 bases and 10 bases respectively, with 16 bases between them. CDR3 length equals 15 residues. CDR3: CASSERSAGHSPLHF. The CDR3 DNA is TGTGCCAGCAGTGAGAGGTCGGCAGGGCACTCACCCCTCCACTTT.

The rearrangement links TRBV28 to TRBJ2-2, with D possibly matching TRBD2 (5 bases). CDR3 size: 13 residues. Trimming shortened V by 5 bases and J by 5 bases, and 9 bases separated the two germline ends. From germline, CDR1 is MDHEN and CDR2 SYDVKM. Written as DNA, the CDR3 is TGTGCCAGCAGTCTCCGGAGGACCGGGGAGCTGTTTTTT. It is translated as CASSLRRTGELFF.

The J gene is TRBJ1-2, the V gene TRBV19; D remains unclear. CDR1 and CDR2 (germline): LNHDA, SQIVND (reference sequence). This CDR3 comprises 16 residues. Trimming stripped 6 bases from V and 8 bases from J, with 25 bases between. CDR3 sequence: CASRSSLPLRRWGYTF. The DNA for the CDR3 is TGTGCCAGTAGATCCAGTCTTCCGCTTCGAAGGTGGGGCTACACCTTC.

This chain joins TRBV6-5 and TRBJ2-3; D remains unclear. The V end lost 0 bases, the J end lost 2 bases, and 9 bases lay between the germline ends. In germline, CDR1 is MNHEY, CDR2 SVGAGI. The CDR3 covers 15 residues. CDR3 coding DNA: TGTGCCAGCAGTTACTCAGACCCGTACACAGATACGCAGTATTTT. Protein product: CASSYSDPYTDTQYF.

The chain combines TRBV5-6 with TRBJ1-6; 8 nucleotides align to TRBD1. Germline CDR1 and CDR2: SGHDT and YYEEEE. V shed 5 bases, J shed 6 bases, and the junction held 19 bases outside the gene matches. The CDR3 is 19 residues long. The CDR3 DNA follows: TGTGCCAGCAGTTTTACCACTACCGGGACAGGCATTGGTAATTCACCCCTCCACTTT. Encoded protein: CASSFTTTGTGIGNSPLHF.

The rearrangement links TRBV6-5 to TRBJ1-1; no clear D. The germline CDR1 and CDR2 sequences are MNHEY and SVGAGI. The CDR3 contains 13 residues. Trimming stripped 7 bases from V and 4 bases from J, with 13 bases between. CDR3 sequence reads: CASTLTGSTEAFF. The CDR3 region has the DNA TGTGCCAGCACCCTTACGGGCAGCACTGAAGCTTTCTTT.

This chain links TRBV2 with TRBJ1-3, with a weak D call TRBD1 (6 bases). This CDR3 has 13 residues. Germline V gene data show CDR1 as SNHLY and CDR2 as FYNNEI. V lost 8 bases to trimming and J lost 1 base, with 9 bases between them. CDR3: CASVQGSGNTIYF. The CDR3 nucleotides are TGTGCCAGCGTTCAGGGGTCTGGAAACACCATATATTTT.

The V call is TRBV7-9, the J call TRBJ2-5; D ambiguous. V was pared by 1 base and J by 1 base, with 7 bases between. The CDR3 length is 14 residues. Germline V lookup: CDR1 SEHNR, CDR2 FQNEAQ (reference sequence). The CDR3 region has the DNA TGTGCCAGCAGCTTAGGTACAGTCCAAGAGACCCAGTACTTC. Protein: CASSLGTVQETQYF.

The chain carries TRBV7-6 and TRBJ1-6, with D tentatively TRBD1 (6 bases). The CDR3 spans 15 residues. V dropped 1 base and J dropped 8 bases, with 12 bases sitting between them. Germline CDR1 and CDR2: SGHVS and FNYEAQ. CDR3 sequence reads: CASSLEGGVYSPLHF. In DNA, the CDR3 is TGTGCCAGCAGCTTAGAAGGGGGGGTTTATTCACCCCTCCACTTT. Looking up the rest from reference TRBV7-6 and TRBJ1-6 gives the full variable domain: GAGVSQSPRYKVTKRGQDVALRCDPISGHVSLYWYRQALGQGPEFLTYFNYEAQQDKSGLPNDRFSAERPEGSISTLTIQRTEQRDSAMYRCASSLEGGVYSPLHFGNGTRLTVT.

A word on this clone: Additional DNA sequences in this sample encode the identical CDR3. The chain couples TRBV6-6 to TRBJ2-7; D unclear. CDR3 length: 13 amino acids. Germline V gene lookup returns CDR1 MNHNY and CDR2 SVGAGI (reference sequence). Trimming removed 6 bases from V and 2 bases from J, with 11 bases in between. This CDR3 reads CASSQTGTYEQYF. The CDR3 DNA is TGTGCCAGCAGCCAGACTGGAACCTACGAGCAGTACTTC.

This chain connects TRBV6-1 to TRBJ2-2; D may be TRBD2 (6 bases). The germline V and J ends were trimmed by 8 bases and 0 bases, with 13 bases remaining between them. The CDR3 is made up of 15 amino acids. The germline V gene encodes CDR1 MNHNS and CDR2 SASEGT. CDR3 sequence reads: CASLSSGSNTGELFF. Here the CDR3 DNA reads TGTGCCAGCCTCAGTAGCGGATCGAACACCGGGGAGCTGTTTTTT.